The entry below describes one T cell receptor beta chain. The data were taken from a study of blood T cell repertoires in COVID-19. Germline loops: CDR1 MNHNS, CDR2 SASEGT. Trimming took 2 bases from V and 9 from J, leaving 20 bases between them. The CDR3 is 15 amino acids. In the original processing: Estimation of nucleated cell counts was performed using reference gene primer amplification. The data were produced by immunoSEQ multiplex PCR, yet TCRdb's version contains in-frame clones alone and is incomplete. For V, J and clone size, that table is used; D and trimming come from the DNA. The sample yields roughly 260,000 clones, more than 75% seen once.

The chain employs TRBV6-1 and TRBJ2-7; perhaps TRBD1 as D (6 bases). The clonotype comes from a middle-aged man who had recovered from COVID-19. The specimen sequenced was peripheral blood. CDR3 bases: TGTGCCAGCAGTGAATTAATTCAGGGGACGAGGGCGCAGTACTTC. This gives the protein CASSELIQGTRAQYF.